These T cell receptor beta chains were read from a single sample in a study of blood T cell repertoires in COVID-19. Repertoires were generated with immunoSEQ multiplex PCR, while TCRdb's copy carries only in-frame clones and drops some. This table holds hundreds of thousands of clones, about 87% found once. Sequenced sample: peripheral blood. The receptors were sampled from a woman under 40 with COVID-19, enrolled during active disease. The CDR3 runs from the conserved cysteine through the conserved F or W. The order of the fields is V gene, J gene, D gene, CDR3 DNA, CDR3 protein. A D gene is named only where the DNA matches it firmly.

V gene: TRBV18; J gene: TRBJ1-5; D gene: TRBD1; CDR3 DNA: TGTGCCAGCTCACCACTAGGGACAGGGCCGAATCAGCCCCAGCATTTT; CDR3 protein: CASSPLGTGPNQPQHF
V gene: TRBV19; J gene: TRBJ1-1; D gene: .; CDR3 DNA: TGTGCCAGTAGTACGCAGGGGCGCCGGGGCACTGAAGCTTTCTTT; CDR3 protein: CASSTQGRRGTEAFF
V gene: TRBV12-5; J gene: TRBJ2-5; D gene: TRBD1; CDR3 DNA: TGTGCTAGTGGTTTTGGACAGGGCCAAGAGACCCAGTACTTC; CDR3 protein: CASGFGQGQETQYF
V gene: TRBV6-1; J gene: TRBJ1-5; D gene: .; CDR3 DNA: TGTGCCAGCAGTGAAGCAGGGGGGGAACAGCCCCAGCATTTT; CDR3 protein: CASSEAGGEQPQHF
V gene: TRBV27; J gene: TRBJ2-4; D gene: TRBD1; CDR3 DNA: TGTGCCAGCAGTTTATCTGGCAGGGGGCTTGCCAAAAACATTCAGTACTTC; CDR3 protein: CASSLSGRGLAKNIQYF
V gene: TRBV19; J gene: TRBJ2-2; D gene: TRBD1; CDR3 DNA: TGTGCCAGGGAGACAGGGGGCGGGGGCACCGGGGAGCTGTTTTTT; CDR3 protein: CARETGGGGTGELFF
V gene: TRBV25-1; J gene: TRBJ2-3; D gene: .; CDR3 DNA: TGTGCCAGCACGTCAGGGTACGCAACTAGCACAGATACGCAGTATTTT; CDR3 protein: CASTSGYATSTDTQYF
V gene: TRBV29-1; J gene: TRBJ2-5; D gene: .; CDR3 DNA: TGCAGCGTATTTAACCACAGGAGCCTTCAAGAGACCCAGTACTTC; CDR3 protein: CSVFNHRSLQETQYF
V gene: TRBV7-8; J gene: TRBJ2-6; D gene: TRBD1; CDR3 DNA: TGTGCCAGCAGCCTCGGGACAGGGGCCTACTCTGGGGCCAACGTCCTGACTTTC; CDR3 protein: CASSLGTGAYSGANVLTF
V gene: TRBV3-1/TRBV3-2; J gene: TRBJ1-5; D gene: TRBD1; CDR3 DNA: TGTGCCAGCAGCCGGGACAGGGGCCAGCCCCAGCATTTT; CDR3 protein: CASSRDRGQPQHF
V gene: TRBV4-1; J gene: TRBJ2-3; D gene: .; CDR3 DNA: TGCGCCAGCAGCCAAACCCAAGATTCGACTACGGCCACAGATACGCAGTATTTT; CDR3 protein: CASSQTQDSTTATDTQYF
V gene: TRBV3-1/TRBV3-2; J gene: TRBJ1-2; D gene: .; CDR3 DNA: TGTGCCAGCAGCCTACTGGCGGGGGGCTACTATGGCTACACCTTC; CDR3 protein: CASSLLAGGYYGYTF
V gene: TRBV7-2; J gene: TRBJ2-1; D gene: TRBD2; CDR3 DNA: TGTGCCAGCAGCTTTAGCGGGGGGGCGGGCAATGAGCAGTTCTTC; CDR3 protein: CASSFSGGAGNEQFF
V gene: TRBV13; J gene: TRBJ2-3; D gene: TRBD2; CDR3 DNA: TGTGCCAGCAGCTTAGCGTCTACAGCGGGGGGCAATACAGATACGCAGTATTTT; CDR3 protein: CASSLASTAGGNTDTQYF
V gene: TRBV4-1; J gene: TRBJ1-3; D gene: .; CDR3 DNA: TGCGCCAGCAGCCAAGAGGGACACTCTGGAAACACCATATATTTT; CDR3 protein: CASSQEGHSGNTIYF
V gene: TRBV19; J gene: TRBJ1-5; D gene: .; CDR3 DNA: TGTGCCAGTAGTATTGGCTCGCCCTCCAATCAGCCCCAGCATTTT; CDR3 protein: CASSIGSPSNQPQHF
V gene: TRBV2; J gene: TRBJ1-2; D gene: .; CDR3 DNA: TGTGCCAGCAGTGAGAGGCAGGGCCCTTATGGCTACACCTTC; CDR3 protein: CASSERQGPYGYTF
V gene: TRBV5-5; J gene: TRBJ2-2; D gene: .; CDR3 DNA: TGTGCCAGCAGCTCTCTAGCTTTCTCCACCGGGGAGCTGTTTTTT; CDR3 protein: CASSSLAFSTGELFF
V gene: TRBV7-9; J gene: TRBJ1-2; D gene: .; CDR3 DNA: TGTGTCATGGCAGCCGAGGTTAACTATGGCTACACCTTC; CDR3 protein: CVMAAEVNYGYTF
V gene: TRBV19; J gene: TRBJ1-2; D gene: TRBD1; CDR3 DNA: TGTGCCAGTATTTCACAGGGGAAGGGTAACTATGGCTACACCTTC; CDR3 protein: CASISQGKGNYGYTF
V gene: TRBV10-3; J gene: TRBJ2-3; D gene: .; CDR3 DNA: TGTGCCGCCAGCCGTGAGGAAGTTACAGATACGCAGTATTTT; CDR3 protein: CAASREEVTDTQYF
V gene: TRBV24-1; J gene: TRBJ1-1; D gene: TRBD1; CDR3 DNA: TGTGCCACCAGCGCAGGGGGAGAGGCCACTGAAGCTTTCTTT; CDR3 protein: CATSAGGEATEAFF
V gene: TRBV2; J gene: TRBJ1-1; D gene: TRBD1; CDR3 DNA: TGTGCCAGCAGTCGACAGGGACCGAACACTGAAGCTTTCTTT; CDR3 protein: CASSRQGPNTEAFF
V gene: TRBV18; J gene: TRBJ1-2; D gene: .; CDR3 DNA: TGTGCCAGCTCGCCCGGACAAAACTATGGCTACACCTTC; CDR3 protein: CASSPGQNYGYTF
V gene: TRBV19; J gene: TRBJ2-3; D gene: .; CDR3 DNA: TGTGCCAGTAGTATCCAGGGCACAGATACGCAGTATTTT; CDR3 protein: CASSIQGTDTQYF